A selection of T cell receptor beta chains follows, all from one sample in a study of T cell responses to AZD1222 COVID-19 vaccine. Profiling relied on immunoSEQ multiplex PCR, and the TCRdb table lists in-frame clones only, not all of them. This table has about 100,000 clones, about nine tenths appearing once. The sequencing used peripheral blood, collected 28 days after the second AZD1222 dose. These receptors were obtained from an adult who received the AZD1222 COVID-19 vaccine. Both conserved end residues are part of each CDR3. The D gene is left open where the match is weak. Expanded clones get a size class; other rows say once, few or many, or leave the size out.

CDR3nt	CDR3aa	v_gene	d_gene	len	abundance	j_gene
TGTGCCAGCAGCCCAACGACTAGCGGGGCCAAAAACATTCAGTACTTC	CASSPTTSGAKNIQYF	TRBV5-4	TRBD2	16	-	TRBJ2-4
TGCGCCAGCAGACAGTCGACAGGGTGGAACACTGAAGCTTTCTTT	CASRQSTGWNTEAFF	TRBV4-3	TRBD1	15	-	TRBJ1-1
TGTGCCAGCAGTCCCGGGGCCAGGGGGAATCAGCCCCAGCATTTT	CASSPGARGNQPQHF	TRBV2	TRBD1	15	-	TRBJ1-5
TGTGCCACCCAGCGGGAGCCCACCGGGGAGCTGTTTTTT	CATQREPTGELFF	TRBV15	TRBD2	13	once	TRBJ2-2
TGTGCCAGCAGAGGGGAAGGGACAGGGGGTAACAATGAGCAGTTCTTC	CASRGEGTGGNNEQFF	TRBV5-4	TRBD1	16	few	TRBJ2-1
TGTGCCTGGAGCGGAGCTCTGTCAGAAACCTACGAGCAGTACTTC	CAWSGALSETYEQYF	TRBV30	-	15	-	TRBJ2-7
TGTGCCACCGGGACTAGCGGGTCGGGATTCACAGATACGCAGTATTTT	CATGTSGSGFTDTQYF	TRBV24-1	TRBD2	16	-	TRBJ2-3
TGTGCCAGCAGCTTAACGCAGGGGGCTTTGCACGAGCAGTACTTC	CASSLTQGALHEQYF	TRBV7-6	TRBD1	15	-	TRBJ2-7
TGTGCCAGCAGTGTTAGCGGGGGGGCTGACACCGGGGAGCTGTTTTTT	CASSVSGGADTGELFF	TRBV9	TRBD2	16	-	TRBJ2-2
TGTGCCAGCAGCGTAGATCCTAGCGGGAGGGGCGATACGCAGTATTTT	CASSVDPSGRGDTQYF	TRBV9	TRBD2	16	-	TRBJ2-3
TGTGCCAGCAGTGAAAACAGGCCCATGAACACTGAAGCTTTCTTT	CASSENRPMNTEAFF	TRBV25-1	-	15	-	TRBJ1-1
TGTGCCAGCAGCTTAGGCGGGAGCCAAGAGACCCAGTACTTC	CASSLGGSQETQYF	TRBV7-2	TRBD2	14	-	TRBJ2-5
TGTGCCAGCTCCCATGAGGGGGCGCCGACTGGAAACACCATATATTTT	CASSHEGAPTGNTIYF	TRBV18	TRBD1	16	-	TRBJ1-3
TGCGCCAGCAGGTCGACAGGGGGACTCAACACTGAAGCTTTCTTT	CASRSTGGLNTEAFF	TRBV5-1	TRBD1	15	-	TRBJ1-1
TGCGCCAGCAGCCAGCCCGCTTCCGGACTAGCCAAAAACATTCAGTACTTC	CASSQPASGLAKNIQYF	TRBV4-1	-	17	-	TRBJ2-4
TGTGCCAGTAGTCCCAGGACAGGGGGGAGGACCCGGATGGTGGATCAGCCCCAGCATTTT	CASSPRTGGRTRMVDQPQHF	TRBV19	TRBD1	20	-	TRBJ1-5
TGTGCCAGCAGTCCCGGACAGGGGGGCGGCTACACCTTC	CASSPGQGGGYTF	TRBV27	TRBD1	13	-	TRBJ1-2
TGTGCCAGCAGCCCCCCCAAATTTCAGCCCCAGCATTTT	CASSPPKFQPQHF	TRBV2	-	13	-	TRBJ1-5
TGTGCCAGCAGCTCGGACAGGGAGTTCTATGGCTACACCTTC	CASSSDREFYGYTF	TRBV28	TRBD1	14	-	TRBJ1-2
TGCAGTGCTAGTCTTGTTAATGAGAACAATGAGCAGTTCTTC	CSASLVNENNEQFF	TRBV20-1	-	14	-	TRBJ2-1
TGTGCCAGCAGCCGGGGCCCGTTGGGATCCTATAATTCACCCCTCCACTTT	CASSRGPLGSYNSPLHF	TRBV9	-	17	-	TRBJ1-6
TGCGCCAGCAGCCAAGAGCGACACAGGGAACCCAGGGGGAATCATCAGCCCCAGCATTTT	CASSQERHREPRGNHQPQHF	TRBV4-1	TRBD1	20	-	TRBJ1-5
TGTGCCAGCAGCCTTCCCAGGGAAACTGAAGCTTTCTTT	CASSLPRETEAFF	TRBV5-4	-	13	-	TRBJ1-1
TGTGCCAGCAGTACAGACAGGGCCTACAATTCACCCCTCCACTTT	CASSTDRAYNSPLHF	TRBV2	TRBD1	15	-	TRBJ1-6
TGCGCCAGCAGCTTAGGGGGCTACACAGATACGCAGTATTTT	CASSLGGYTDTQYF	TRBV5-1	TRBD1	14	-	TRBJ2-3
TGTGCCAGCAGCTTAGATGGAGGAGGCGCTGGGGCCAACGTCCTGACTTTC	CASSLDGGGAGANVLTF	TRBV7-8	-	17	-	TRBJ2-6
TGCGCCAGCAGCCTAATGACAGGGGGTACGGGCAATCAGCCCCAGCATTTT	CASSLMTGGTGNQPQHF	TRBV4-1	TRBD1	17	few	TRBJ1-5
TGTGCCAGCAGCCTACAGGGGACAAACCGGCCCCAGCATTTT	CASSLQGTNRPQHF	TRBV7-6	TRBD1	14	-	TRBJ1-5